This T cell receptor beta chain is drawn from a study of blood T cell repertoires in COVID-19. The protocol was immunoSEQ multiplex PCR, while the TCRdb copy is restricted to in-frame clones and leaves out a portion. The table shows 240,000 or so clones, with just under 85% occurring only once. The CDR3 totals 14 residues. Unmatched junction bases numbered 2, after V lost 1 base and J lost 3 bases. Germline V gene lookup returns CDR1 SGHVS and CDR2 FQNEAQ. The rearrangement uses TRBV7-8 and TRBJ1-2; TRBD1 matches at 7 bases. The receptor was derived from a woman older than 75 with acute or convalescent COVID-19. Sequencing was performed on peripheral blood. CDR3 region: CASSLVGQYYGYTF. In nucleotides, the CDR3 is TGTGCCAGCAGCTTAGTGGGACAGTACTATGGCTACACCTTC.